The clone carrying this T cell receptor (beta chain) came up once. Its target is not known. The entry originates in a study of blood T cells in healthy people across ages. Study conclusions and caveats: Among T cells, TCR beta diversity per million cells dropped roughly linearly as age rose. There were more naive CD4+ cells and higher diversity in long-lived donors than in aged donors.

The CDR3 totals 16 residues. V gave up 0 bases and J gave up 5 bases, with 19 bases separating them. Germline V CDR1 and CDR2: DFQATT, SNEGSKA (reference sequence). The authors ran a second PCR of about 6 to 11 cycles using a sample-barcoded 5' primer and a J-beta primer mix. TCRdb ran MiXCR on the 5' RACE reads and lists one entry per CDR3 protein. The sample gives roughly 1.9 million distinct CDR3 sequences, about two fifths of which show up once; approximately 22% is in the top ten. The receptor comes from a human donor in good health. The gene calls are TRBV20-1 and TRBJ2-5; D might be TRBD1 or TRBD2, each matching 5 bases. Sample: blood. The CDR3 protein is CSARDLLMRGLETQYF. The CDR3 coding sequence is TGCAGTGCTAGAGATCTCCTTATGAGGGGCTTGGAGACCCAGTACTTC.